The entry below describes one T cell receptor (beta chain). The data were taken from a study of blood T cell repertoires in COVID-19. CDR3 size: 13 residues. Trimming shortened V by 1 base and J by 7 bases, and 9 bases separated the two germline ends. Per the germline V gene, CDR1 is SGHDT and CDR2 is YYEEEE. Using immunoSEQ multiplex PCR, the repertoire was profiled, and TCRdb retains in-frame clones only, with some absent. The sample records roughly 320,000 clones, about 87% being singletons. Source material: peripheral blood. The J gene is TRBJ1-5, the V gene TRBV5-6; D remains ambiguous. The sequence was collected from a woman in her forties or fifties with COVID-19, enrolled during active disease. CDR3 sequence: CASSLWAGQPQHF. The CDR3 region has the DNA TGTGCCAGCAGCTTGTGGGCGGGACAGCCCCAGCATTTT.